This is a list of T cell receptor beta chains from one sample in a study of T cell responses to AZD1222 COVID-19 vaccine. Sequencing used immunoSEQ multiplex PCR; TCRdb keeps in-frame clones, though not all of them. Of about 120,000 clones in the sample, roughly 89% are singletons; the top ten hold about 4.5%. Sequenced here: peripheral blood, sampled on day 0 of AZD1222 vaccination. Receptors were obtained from an adult in good health. The CDR3 runs from the conserved cysteine through the conserved F or W. Fields, in order: D gene, clone size, V gene, J gene, CDR3 protein, CDR3 DNA. A D gene is named only where the DNA matches it firmly. Size values are once, few and many counts, or a class for expanded clones, and some rows have none.

>NA|NA|TRBV5-1|TRBJ1-1
CASSYSEGNTEAFF
TGCGCCAGCAGCTACTCCGAGGGGAACACTGAAGCTTTCTTT
>NA|NA|TRBV19|TRBJ2-1
CASSAGTYYNEQFF
TGTGCCAGTAGTGCCGGGACTTACTACAATGAGCAGTTCTTC
>TRBD1|NA|TRBV2|TRBJ1-2
CASRFRQGDRGYTF
TGTGCCAGCAGATTTAGACAGGGGGACCGGGGCTACACCTTC
>TRBD1|NA|TRBV9|TRBJ1-2
CASRGQGRHGYTF
TGTGCCAGCAGGGGACAGGGGCGCCATGGCTACACCTTC
>TRBD1|NA|TRBV5-1|TRBJ1-4
CASSPTGDSHEKLFF
TGCGCCAGCAGCCCGACAGGGGACAGTCATGAAAAACTGTTTTTT
>NA|NA|TRBV10-3|TRBJ1-2
CAISDIFVRGGPNYGYTF
TGTGCCATCAGTGATATCTTTGTGAGGGGCGGACCAAACTATGGCTACACCTTC
>TRBD2|NA|TRBV5-1|TRBJ2-3
CASSQLAGGSYTQYF
TGCGCCAGCAGCCAACTAGCGGGAGGGTCATATACGCAGTATTTT
>NA|NA|TRBV30|TRBJ1-1
CAWSVHRVSTEAFF
TGTGCCTGGAGTGTTCACAGGGTTAGCACTGAAGCTTTCTTT
>TRBD1|NA|TRBV5-1|TRBJ1-3
CASSSSGTGGNTIYF
TGCGCCAGCAGCTCCTCCGGGACAGGGGGAAACACCATATATTTT
>NA|NA|TRBV27|TRBJ1-1
CASSLSIQGWRTEAFF
TGTGCCAGCAGTTTATCGATTCAGGGGTGGAGGACTGAAGCTTTCTTT
>NA|once|TRBV28|TRBJ1-3
CASSSGGEGAGNTIYF
TGTGCCAGCAGTTCTGGCGGGGAGGGGGCTGGAAACACCATATATTTT
>TRBD2|NA|TRBV4-2|TRBJ2-2
CASSQSHDHPGAIGLAGVAGELFF
TGTGCCAGCAGCCAATCCCATGACCACCCCGGAGCAATTGGACTAGCGGGAGTAGCCGGGGAGCTGTTTTTT
>TRBD2|NA|TRBV4-2|TRBJ2-7
CASSQSSGAYEQYF
TGTGCCAGCAGCCAGTCTAGCGGGGCCTACGAGCAGTACTTC
>TRBD2|few|TRBV6-4|TRBJ2-5
CASSDSNSGSETQYF
TGTGCCAGCAGTGACTCGAACAGCGGGAGCGAGACCCAGTACTTC
>NA|once|TRBV6-6|TRBJ1-5
CASSTDTQPQHF
TGTGCCAGCAGTACGGACACTCAGCCCCAGCATTTT
>TRBD2|NA|TRBV28|TRBJ2-2
CASIAGGPTGELFF
TGTGCCAGCATTGCGGGAGGGCCGACCGGGGAGCTGTTTTTT
>NA|NA|TRBV7-6|TRBJ1-5
CASSLGTLYSNQPQHF
TGTGCCAGCAGCTTAGGGACACTATATAGCAATCAGCCCCAGCATTTT
>NA|NA|TRBV2|TRBJ1-5
CASSEMRGNQPQHF
TGTGCCAGCAGTGAAATGAGGGGCAACCAGCCCCAGCATTTT
>TRBD1|NA|TRBV28|TRBJ1-2
CASSPTGTRGYTF
TGTGCCAGCAGTCCGACAGGGACGAGGGGCTACACCTTC
>NA|NA|TRBV4-1|TRBJ2-1
CASSPELNNEQFF
TGCGCCAGCAGCCCCGAACTCAACAATGAGCAGTTCTTC
>TRBD1|NA|TRBV2|TRBJ1-4
CASSAGTGSGKLFF
TGTGCCAGCAGCGCCGGGACAGGGAGTGGAAAACTGTTTTTT
>TRBD2|once|TRBV6-4|TRBJ2-1
CASSPTSAPINEQFF
TGTGCCAGCAGTCCTACTAGCGCCCCTATCAATGAGCAGTTCTTC
>NA|NA|TRBV5-6|TRBJ1-4
CASSLEEATNEKLFF
TGTGCCAGCAGCTTAGAAGAAGCAACTAATGAAAAACTGTTTTTT
>NA|NA|TRBV5-1|TRBJ1-2
CASSLDPGGIKSYTF
TGCGCCAGCAGCTTGGACCCCGGAGGAATTAAGAGCTACACCTTC
>NA|NA|TRBV11-3|TRBJ2-5
CASSYSERETQYF
TGTGCCAGCAGCTATTCTGAGAGGGAGACCCAGTACTTC
>NA|NA|TRBV7-2|TRBJ1-3
CASSLVAGVGNTIYF
TGTGCCAGCAGCTTAGTTGCAGGGGTAGGAAACACCATATATTTT
>NA|few|TRBV27|TRBJ2-7
CASSLMRGLTLNSYEQYF
TGTGCCAGCAGTTTAATGCGGGGTTTGACGCTGAACTCCTACGAGCAGTACTTC
>TRBD1|NA|TRBV24-1|TRBJ2-1
CATSDASGQGPKSYNEQFF
TGTGCCACCAGTGATGCCTCGGGACAGGGACCGAAATCCTACAATGAGCAGTTCTTC
>NA|once|TRBV27|TRBJ1-1
CASSGGRSEAFF
TGTGCCAGCAGTGGGGGGCGCAGTGAAGCTTTCTTT